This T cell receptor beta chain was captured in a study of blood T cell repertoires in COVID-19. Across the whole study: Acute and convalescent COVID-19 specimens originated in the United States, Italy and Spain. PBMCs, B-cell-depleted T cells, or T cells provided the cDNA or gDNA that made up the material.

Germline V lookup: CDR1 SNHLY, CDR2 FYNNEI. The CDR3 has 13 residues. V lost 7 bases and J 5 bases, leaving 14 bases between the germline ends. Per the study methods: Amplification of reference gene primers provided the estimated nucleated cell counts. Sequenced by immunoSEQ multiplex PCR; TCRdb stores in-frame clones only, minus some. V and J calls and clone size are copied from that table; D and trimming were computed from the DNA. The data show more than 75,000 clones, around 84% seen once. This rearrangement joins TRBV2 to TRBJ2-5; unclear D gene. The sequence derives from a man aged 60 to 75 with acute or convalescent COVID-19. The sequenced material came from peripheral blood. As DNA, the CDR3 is TGTGCCAGCAACGGAAACTATCGGGAGACCCAGTACTTC. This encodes CASNGNYRETQYF.